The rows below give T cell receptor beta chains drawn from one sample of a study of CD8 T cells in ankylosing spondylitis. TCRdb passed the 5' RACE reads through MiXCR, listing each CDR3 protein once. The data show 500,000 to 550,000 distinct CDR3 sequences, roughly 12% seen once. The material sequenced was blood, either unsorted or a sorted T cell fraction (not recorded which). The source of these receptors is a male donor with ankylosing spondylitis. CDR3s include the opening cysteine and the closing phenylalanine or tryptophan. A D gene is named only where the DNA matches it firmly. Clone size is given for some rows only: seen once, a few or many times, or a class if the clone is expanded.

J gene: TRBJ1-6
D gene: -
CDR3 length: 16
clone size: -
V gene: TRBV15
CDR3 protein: CATSRDVSSYNSPLHF
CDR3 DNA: TGTGCCACCAGCAGAGATGTGAGCTCCTATAATTCACCCCTCCACTTT

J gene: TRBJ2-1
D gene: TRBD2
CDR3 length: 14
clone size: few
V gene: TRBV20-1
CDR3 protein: CSARDVLAGDEQFF
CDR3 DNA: TGCAGTGCTAGAGATGTACTAGCGGGAGATGAGCAGTTCTTC

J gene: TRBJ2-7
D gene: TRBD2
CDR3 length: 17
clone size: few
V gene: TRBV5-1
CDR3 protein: CASSLRIPGGPSYEQYF
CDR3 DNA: TGCGCCAGCAGCTTAAGGATCCCGGGGGGACCGTCCTACGAGCAGTACTTC

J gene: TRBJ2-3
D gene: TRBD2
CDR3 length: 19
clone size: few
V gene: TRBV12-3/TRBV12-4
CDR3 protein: CASSLPSILAGASTDTQYF
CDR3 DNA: TGTGCCAGCAGTCTCCCATCAATTTTAGCGGGAGCGAGCACAGATACGCAGTATTTT

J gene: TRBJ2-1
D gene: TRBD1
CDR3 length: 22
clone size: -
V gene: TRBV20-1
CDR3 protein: CSARGPAGQGSYLGRSYNEQFF
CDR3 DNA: TGCAGTGCTAGAGGCCCCGCCGGACAGGGGAGTTATCTGGGAAGATCCTACAATGAGCAGTTCTTC

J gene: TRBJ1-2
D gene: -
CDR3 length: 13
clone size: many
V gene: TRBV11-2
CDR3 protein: CASSPGPGVGYTF
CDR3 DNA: TGTGCCAGCAGCCCGGGGCCGGGAGTTGGCTACACCTTC

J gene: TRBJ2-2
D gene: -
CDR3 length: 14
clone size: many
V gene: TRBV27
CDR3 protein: CASSLSRGSGELFF
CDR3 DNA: TGTGCCAGCAGTTTAAGCAGGGGCTCCGGGGAGCTGTTTTTT

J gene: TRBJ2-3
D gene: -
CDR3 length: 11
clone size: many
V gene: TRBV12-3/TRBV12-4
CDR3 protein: CASSLRDTQYF
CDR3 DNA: TGTGCCAGCAGCTTACGAGATACGCAGTATTTT

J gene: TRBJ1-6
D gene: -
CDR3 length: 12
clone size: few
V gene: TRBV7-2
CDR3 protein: CASSLTVGASHF
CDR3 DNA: TGTGCCAGCAGCTTAACTGTCGGGGCGTCTCACTTT

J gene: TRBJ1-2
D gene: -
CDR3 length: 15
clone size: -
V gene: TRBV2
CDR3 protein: CASSEGRVANYGYTF
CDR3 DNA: TGTGCCAGCAGTGAAGGCCGGGTAGCTAACTATGGCTACACCTTC

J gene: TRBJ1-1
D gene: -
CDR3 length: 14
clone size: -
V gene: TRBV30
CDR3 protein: CAWSLGGRNTEAFF
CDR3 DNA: TGTGCCTGGAGTTTAGGGGGTCGGAACACTGAAGCTTTCTTT

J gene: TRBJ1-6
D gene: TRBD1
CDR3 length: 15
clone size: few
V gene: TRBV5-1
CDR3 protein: CASSLEGTGASPLHF
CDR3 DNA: TGCGCCAGCAGCTTGGAGGGAACAGGGGCCTCACCCCTCCACTTT

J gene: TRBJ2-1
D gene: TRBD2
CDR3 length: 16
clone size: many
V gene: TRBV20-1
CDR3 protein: CSANQGLAGGNNEQFF
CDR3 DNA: TGCAGTGCTAACCAGGGACTAGCGGGAGGAAACAATGAGCAGTTCTTC

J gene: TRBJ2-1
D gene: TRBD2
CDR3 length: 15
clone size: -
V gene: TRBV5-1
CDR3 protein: CASSQAGDPRNEQFF
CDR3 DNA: TGCGCCAGCAGCCAAGCGGGAGACCCACGGAATGAGCAGTTCTTC

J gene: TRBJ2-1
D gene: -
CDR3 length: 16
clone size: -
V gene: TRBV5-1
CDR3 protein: CASSFPLLREGDEQFF
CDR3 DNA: TGCGCCAGCAGCTTTCCCCTCCTAAGGGAGGGGGATGAGCAGTTCTTC

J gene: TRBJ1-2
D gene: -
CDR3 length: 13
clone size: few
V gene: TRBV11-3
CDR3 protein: CASSLPRGYGYTF
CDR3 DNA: TGTGCCAGCAGCTTACCTCGGGGTTATGGCTACACCTTC

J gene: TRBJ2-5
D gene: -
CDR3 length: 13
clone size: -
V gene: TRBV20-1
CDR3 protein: CSARMGPRKTQYF
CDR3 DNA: TGCAGTGCAAGGATGGGGCCTCGGAAGACCCAGTACTTC

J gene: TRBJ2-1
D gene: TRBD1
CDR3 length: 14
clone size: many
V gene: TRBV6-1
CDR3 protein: CASKSTGGYNEQFF
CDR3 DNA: TGTGCCAGCAAATCGACAGGGGGGTACAATGAGCAGTTCTTC

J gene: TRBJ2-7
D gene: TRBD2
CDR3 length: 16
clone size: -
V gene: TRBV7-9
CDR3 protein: CASSLWSGSPPYEQYF
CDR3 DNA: TGTGCCAGCAGCTTATGGAGCGGGAGCCCTCCCTACGAGCAGTACTTC

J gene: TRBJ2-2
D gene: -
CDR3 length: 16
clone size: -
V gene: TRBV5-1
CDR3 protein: CASSLAWGDGTGELFF
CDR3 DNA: TGCGCCAGCAGCTTGGCCTGGGGGGACGGCACCGGGGAGCTGTTTTTT

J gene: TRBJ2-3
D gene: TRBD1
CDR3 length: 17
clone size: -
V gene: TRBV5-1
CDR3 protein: CASSPTTGGYSTDTQYF
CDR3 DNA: TGCGCCAGCAGCCCAACGACAGGGGGCTACAGCACAGATACGCAGTATTTT

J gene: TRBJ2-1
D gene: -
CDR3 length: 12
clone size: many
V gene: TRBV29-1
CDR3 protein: CSVGDNYNEQFF
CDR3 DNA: TGCAGCGTTGGGGACAACTACAATGAGCAGTTCTTC

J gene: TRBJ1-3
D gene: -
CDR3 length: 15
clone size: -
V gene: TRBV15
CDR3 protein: CATSRDPKLGNTIYF
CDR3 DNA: TGTGCCACCAGCAGAGATCCGAAACTTGGAAACACCATATATTTT

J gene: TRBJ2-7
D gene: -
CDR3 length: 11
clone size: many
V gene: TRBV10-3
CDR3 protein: CAISEAYEQYF
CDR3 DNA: TGTGCCATCAGTGAGGCCTACGAGCAGTACTTC

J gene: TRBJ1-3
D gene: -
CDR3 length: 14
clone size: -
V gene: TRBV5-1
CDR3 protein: CASRFLSSGNTIYF
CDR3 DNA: TGCGCCAGCAGGTTCTTAAGCTCTGGAAACACCATATATTTT

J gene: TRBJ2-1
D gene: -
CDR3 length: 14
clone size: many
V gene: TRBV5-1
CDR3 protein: CASSLVAGNNEQFF
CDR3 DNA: TGCGCCAGCAGCTTAGTGGCCGGAAACAATGAGCAGTTCTTC

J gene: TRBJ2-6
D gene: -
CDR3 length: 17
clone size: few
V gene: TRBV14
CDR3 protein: CASSQEVRPSGANVLTF
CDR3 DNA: TGTGCCAGCAGCCAAGAGGTACGGCCCTCTGGGGCCAACGTCCTGACTTTC

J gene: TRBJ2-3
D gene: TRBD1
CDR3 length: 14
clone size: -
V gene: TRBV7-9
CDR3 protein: CASSVDRGQDTQYF
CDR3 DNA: TGTGCCAGCAGCGTGGACAGGGGGCAAGATACGCAGTATTTT

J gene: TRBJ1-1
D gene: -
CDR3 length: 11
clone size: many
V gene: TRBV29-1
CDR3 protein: CSVEVGTEAFF
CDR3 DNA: TGCAGCGTTGAAGTAGGCACTGAAGCTTTCTTT

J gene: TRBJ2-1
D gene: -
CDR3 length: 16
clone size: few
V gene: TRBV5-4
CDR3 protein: CASSPPLAAAYNEQFF
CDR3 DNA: TGTGCCAGCAGCCCACCCCTAGCAGCGGCCTACAATGAGCAGTTCTTC

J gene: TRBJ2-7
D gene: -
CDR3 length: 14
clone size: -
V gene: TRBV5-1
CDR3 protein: CASSSRGSSYEQYF
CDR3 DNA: TGCGCCAGCAGCTCGCGGGGAAGCTCCTACGAGCAGTACTTC

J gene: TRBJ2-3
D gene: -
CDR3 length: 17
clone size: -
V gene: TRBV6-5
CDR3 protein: CASSYPSPGEGTDTQYF
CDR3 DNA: TGTGCCAGCAGTTACCCGAGCCCCGGCGAGGGCACAGATACGCAGTATTTT

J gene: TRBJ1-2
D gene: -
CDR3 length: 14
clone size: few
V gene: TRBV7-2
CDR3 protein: CASSLVESAYGYTF
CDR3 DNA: TGTGCCAGCAGCTTAGTAGAAAGTGCCTATGGCTACACCTTC

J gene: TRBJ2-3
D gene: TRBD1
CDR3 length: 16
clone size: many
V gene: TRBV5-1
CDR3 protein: CASSLGQGFGWDTQYF
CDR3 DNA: TGCGCCAGCAGCTTGGGACAGGGGTTCGGTTGGGATACGCAGTATTTT

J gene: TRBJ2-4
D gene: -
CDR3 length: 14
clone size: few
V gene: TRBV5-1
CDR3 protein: CASRTDLAKNIQYF
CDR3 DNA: TGCGCCAGCAGGACAGACCTAGCCAAAAACATTCAGTACTTC

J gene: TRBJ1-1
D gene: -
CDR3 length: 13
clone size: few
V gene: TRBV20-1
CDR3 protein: CSASNGPNTEAFF
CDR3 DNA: TGCAGTGCTAGTAACGGGCCGAACACTGAAGCTTTCTTT

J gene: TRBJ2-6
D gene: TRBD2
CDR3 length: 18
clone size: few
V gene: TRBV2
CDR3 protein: CASSLRLAGSSGANVLTF
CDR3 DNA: TGTGCCAGCAGTTTAAGACTAGCGGGGAGCTCTGGGGCCAACGTCCTGACTTTC

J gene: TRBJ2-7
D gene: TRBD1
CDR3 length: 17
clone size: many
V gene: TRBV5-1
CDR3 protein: CASSLKIRDRYSYEQYF
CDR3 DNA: TGCGCCAGCAGCTTGAAGATCCGGGACAGGTATTCCTACGAGCAGTACTTC

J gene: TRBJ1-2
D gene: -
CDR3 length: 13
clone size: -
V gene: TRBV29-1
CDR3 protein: CSVDRGANYGYTF
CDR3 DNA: TGCAGCGTTGACAGGGGTGCTAACTATGGCTACACCTTC

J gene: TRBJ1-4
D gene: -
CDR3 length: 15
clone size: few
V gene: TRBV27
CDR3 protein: CASRPRGRSNEKLFF
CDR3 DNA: TGTGCCAGCAGACCTCGAGGGAGGAGTAATGAAAAACTGTTTTTT

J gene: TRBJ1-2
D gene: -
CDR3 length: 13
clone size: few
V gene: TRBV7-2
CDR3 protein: CASSFSPQRGYTF
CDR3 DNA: TGTGCCAGCAGCTTTAGTCCCCAGAGGGGCTACACCTTC

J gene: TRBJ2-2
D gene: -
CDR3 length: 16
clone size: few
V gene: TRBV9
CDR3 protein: CASSVAAQTNTGELFF
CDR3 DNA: TGTGCCAGCAGCGTAGCCGCGCAGACGAACACCGGGGAGCTGTTTTTT

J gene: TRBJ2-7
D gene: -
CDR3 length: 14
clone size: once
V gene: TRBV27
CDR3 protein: CASSQSRTPYEQYF
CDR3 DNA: TGTGCCAGCAGTCAATCCAGGACCCCCTACGAGCAGTACTTC

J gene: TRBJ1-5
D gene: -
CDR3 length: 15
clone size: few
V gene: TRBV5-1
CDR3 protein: CASSVGPEINQPQHF
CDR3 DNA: TGCGCCAGCAGCGTCGGACCGGAGATCAATCAGCCCCAGCATTTT

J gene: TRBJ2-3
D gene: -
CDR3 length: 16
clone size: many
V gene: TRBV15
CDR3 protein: CATSKELGTSTDTQYF
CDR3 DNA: TGTGCCACCAGCAAAGAGCTGGGGACAAGCACAGATACGCAGTATTTT

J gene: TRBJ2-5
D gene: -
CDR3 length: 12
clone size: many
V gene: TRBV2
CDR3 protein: CASSDRGETQYF
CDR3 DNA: TGTGCCAGCAGCGACCGGGGAGAGACCCAGTACTTC

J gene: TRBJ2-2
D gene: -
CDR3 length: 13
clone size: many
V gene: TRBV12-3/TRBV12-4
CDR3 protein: CASSANRVGELFF
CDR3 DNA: TGTGCCAGCAGTGCAAACAGGGTGGGGGAGCTGTTTTTT

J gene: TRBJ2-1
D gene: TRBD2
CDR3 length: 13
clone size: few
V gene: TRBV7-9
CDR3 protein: CASSLAGRDEQFF
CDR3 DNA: TGTGCCAGCAGCTTAGCAGGGAGGGATGAGCAGTTCTTC

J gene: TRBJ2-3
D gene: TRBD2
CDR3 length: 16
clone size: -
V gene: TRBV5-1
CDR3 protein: CASSLGTGGATDTQYF
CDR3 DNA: TGCGCCAGCAGCTTGGGGACGGGAGGGGCCACAGATACGCAGTATTTT

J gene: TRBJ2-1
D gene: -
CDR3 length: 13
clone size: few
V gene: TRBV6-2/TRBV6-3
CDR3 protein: CASSFDSLNEQFF
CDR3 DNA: TGTGCCAGCAGTTTCGACTCTCTGAATGAGCAGTTCTTC

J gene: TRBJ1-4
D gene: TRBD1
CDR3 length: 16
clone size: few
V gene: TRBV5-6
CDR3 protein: CASSFGTGGMTEKLFF
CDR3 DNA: TGTGCCAGCAGCTTTGGGACAGGGGGCATGACGGAAAAACTGTTTTTT

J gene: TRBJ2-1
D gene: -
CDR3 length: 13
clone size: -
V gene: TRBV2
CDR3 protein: CASSGQTYNEQFF
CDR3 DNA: TGTGCCAGCAGTGGCCAGACCTACAATGAGCAGTTCTTC

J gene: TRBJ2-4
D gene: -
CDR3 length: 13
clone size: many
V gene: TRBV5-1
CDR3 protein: CASSLRDENIQYF
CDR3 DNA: TGCGCCAGCAGCTTACGGGATGAAAACATTCAGTACTTC